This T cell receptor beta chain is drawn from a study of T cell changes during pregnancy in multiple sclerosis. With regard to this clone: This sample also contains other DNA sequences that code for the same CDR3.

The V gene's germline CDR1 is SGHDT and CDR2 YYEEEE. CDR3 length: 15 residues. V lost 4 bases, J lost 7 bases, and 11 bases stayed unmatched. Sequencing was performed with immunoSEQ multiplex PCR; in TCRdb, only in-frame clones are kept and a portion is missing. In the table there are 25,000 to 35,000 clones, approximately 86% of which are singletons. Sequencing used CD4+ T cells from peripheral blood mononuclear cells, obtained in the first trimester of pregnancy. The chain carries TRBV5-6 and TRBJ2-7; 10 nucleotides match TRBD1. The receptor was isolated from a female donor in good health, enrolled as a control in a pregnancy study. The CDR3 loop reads CASSTPGQGIEEQYF. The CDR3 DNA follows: TGTGCCAGCAGCACCCCGGGACAGGGGATAGAAGAGCAGTACTTC.